Listed here are 15 T cell receptor beta chains from one sample, sequenced in a study of blood T cells in healthy people across ages. A second PCR of about 7 to 12 cycles used a sample-barcoded 5' primer and a J-beta primer mix. TCRdb reanalysed the 5' RACE reads using MiXCR and keeps one entry per CDR3 protein. Of roughly 1.5 million distinct CDR3 sequences listed, roughly two fifths are singletons. Sample: blood. The receptors stem from a young woman in good health.

The V call is TRBV12-3 or TRBV12-4, the J call TRBJ2-4; 10 nucleotides match TRBD1. TRBJ2-5 matches the DNA end more closely, so the J call is doubtful. The CDR3 length is 19 residues. This CDR3 reads CASSLAVWTGGFKGETQYF. For the CDR3, the DNA is TGTGCCAGCAGTTTAGCCGTATGGACAGGGGGTTTTAAGGGGGAGACCCAGTACTTC.

In its sample, this clonotype was seen a few times. J is TRBJ1-5 and V is TRBV10-3, with a tentative D call TRBD1 (5 bases). The CDR3 loop spans 16 amino acids. Looked up from germline, CDR1 is ENHRY and CDR2 is SYGVKD. Trimming removed 0 bases at V and 7 bases at J, with 16 bases between. The CDR3 coding sequence is TGTGCCATCAGTGAGTCAGTAGGAGGGGCAGAACAGCCCCAGCATTTT. This codes for CAISESVGGAEQPQHF.

V and J are TRBV29-1 and TRBJ1-1; 8 nucleotides line up with TRBD1. This CDR3 comprises 12 residues. The V gene's germline CDR1 is SQVTM and CDR2 ANQGSEA. With 6 bases clipped from V and 5 bases from J, the junction kept 5 bases outside the gene matches. CDR3 coding DNA: TGCAGCGTACAGGGGGTAGGAACTGAAGCTTTCTTT. Residues: CSVQGVGTEAFF.

The rearrangement uses TRBV6-2 or TRBV6-3 and TRBJ1-5, with D unresolved. V shed 5 bases and J shed 3 bases, with 11 bases lying between them. In germline, CDR1 is MNHEY, CDR2 SVGEGT. The length of the CDR3 is 14 residues. The chain's CDR3 is CASSNRIYNQPQHF. CDR3 DNA sequence: TGTGCCAGCAGTAACCGTATTTACAATCAGCCCCAGCATTTT.

The rearrangement uses TRBV28 and TRBJ1-2; perhaps TRBD1 as D (6 bases). The V and J ends lost 7 bases and 2 bases respectively, with 17 bases between them. The CDR3 has 15 residues. CDR1 is MDHEN and CDR2 is SYDVKM in the germline V gene. DNA of the CDR3: TGTGCCAGCACCCTGGGGGCGGGTCGGAACTATGGCTACACCTTC. Protein sequence: CASTLGAGRNYGYTF.

V gene TRBV7-8 combines with J gene TRBJ2-7; D perhaps matches TRBD2 (5 bases). Trimming left V 5 bases short and J 5 bases short, with 16 bases between. The CDR3 has 14 residues. Germline CDR1 is SGHVS and CDR2 is FQNEAQ. CDR3 in amino acids: CASSTQRTLDEQYF. The CDR3 bases are TGTGCCAGCAGCACCCAGCGGACTCTTGACGAGCAGTACTTC.

This chain links TRBV11-1 with TRBJ1-2, with 10 bases that match TRBD1. CDR1 is SGHAT and CDR2 is FQDESV in the germline V gene (reference sequence). V lost 5 bases, J lost 4 bases, and 7 bases stayed unmatched. This CDR3 region has 15 residues. Written as DNA, the CDR3 is TGTGCCAGCAGCAAGAATGGACAGGGGGTCTATGGCTACACCTTC. This codes for CASSKNGQGVYGYTF.

This clonotype showed up just a few times. The V call is TRBV12-3 or TRBV12-4, the J call TRBJ1-1, with D unresolved. Trimming pared 6 bases from V and 9 bases from J, leaving 14 bases between. This CDR3 is 12 amino acids long. In nucleotides, the CDR3 is TGTGCCAGCAGACCCGGGGAACTAAAAGCTTTCTTT. Encoded protein: CASRPGELKAFF.

This clonotype showed up many times. An end of the junction differs from the germline gene, which may be a read error. This chain joins TRBV5-1 and TRBJ2-7, with TRBD2 as a possible D gene (5 bases). Germline V lookup: CDR1 SGHRS, CDR2 YFSETQ. The CDR3 covers 13 residues. CDR3 in amino acids: CASSLEGPYEQYF. The DNA for the CDR3 is TGTGCCAGCAGTTTAGAGGGCCCCTACGAGCAGTACTTC. Full variable domain (outside the CDR3, taken from reference TRBV5-1 and TRBJ2-7): KAGVTQTPRYLIKTRGQQVTLSCSPISGHRSVSWYQQTPGQGLQFLFEYFSETQRNKGNFPGRFSGRQFSNSRSEMNVSTLELGDSALYLCASSLEGPYEQYFGPGTRLTVT.

This clonotype was counted between two and nine times. CDR3 in DNA: TGCAGTGCTAGAGGGAGGGTGCTAGCGAGTCCTAGCACAGATACGCAGTATTTT. Its translation: CSARGRVLASPSTDTQYF. J is TRBJ2-3 and V is TRBV20-1; a weak D match, TRBD2 (6 bases). This CDR3 is built from 18 residues. Per germline, CDR1 DFQATT and CDR2 SNEGSKA (reference sequence). Trimming took off 1 base at V and 0 bases at J, with 20 bases between the two ends.

The gene calls are TRBV6-5 and TRBJ2-2; D is ambiguous. This CDR3 has 16 amino acids. The V and J ends lost 0 bases and 4 bases respectively, with 12 bases between them. Per the germline V gene, CDR1 is MNHEY and CDR2 is SVGAGI. This chain's CDR3 is CASSYSSRRVTGELFF. In DNA form, the CDR3 reads TGTGCCAGCAGTTACTCGAGTCGAAGGGTCACCGGGGAGCTGTTTTTT.

The chain joins TRBV20-1 to TRBJ2-5, with D tentatively TRBD1 or TRBD2 (5 bases each). The tail of the sequence fits TRBJ2-7 better, so the J call may be wrong. CDR1 is DFQATT and CDR2 is SNEGSKA in the germline V gene (reference sequence). The CDR3 is made up of 13 amino acids. The CDR3, as DNA: TGCAGTGCTAGAATTCAGGGAGACTACGAGCAGTACTTC. This gives the protein CSARIQGDYEQYF.

This clonotype was counted a few times. This sequence joins TRBV5-5 and TRBJ1-2, with TRBD1 identical over 7 bases. Germline V gene sequence: CDR1 SGHKS, CDR2 YYEKEE (reference sequence). This CDR3 is built from 13 residues. V was pared by 2 bases and J by 5 bases, with 3 bases of the junction left unmatched. The CDR3: CASSFTGDYGYTF. The CDR3, as DNA: TGTGCCAGCAGCTTCACAGGGGATTATGGCTACACCTTC.

The rearrangement joins TRBV4-2 to TRBJ2-7; the D gene is possibly TRBD2 (5 bases). Germline V lookup: CDR1 LGHNA, CDR2 YNFKEQ. Trimming left V 1 base short and J 3 bases short, with 13 bases between. The CDR3 sequence is 15 residues long. The CDR3 is CASSQAFGSGYEQYF. In nucleotides, the CDR3 is TGTGCCAGCAGCCAAGCATTTGGGAGTGGCTACGAGCAGTACTTC.

The genes are TRBV5-1 and TRBJ2-1; D is unresolved. This CDR3 has 13 residues. V was trimmed by 0 bases and J by 10 bases, leaving 11 bases between them. CDR1 and CDR2 from the germline V gene are SGHRS and YFSETQ. The CDR3: CASSLASDYEQFF. CDR3 nucleotides: TGCGCCAGCAGCTTGGCCTCGGATTACGAGCAGTTCTTC.